This T cell receptor (beta chain) was sequenced during a study of control samples from healthy donors and cancer patients. This clone appeared a single time. The ends lost 0 bases at V and 5 bases at J; junction bases unmatched: 2. The CDR3 is 15 amino acids. Germline V CDR1 and CDR2: SGHRS, YFSETQ. The protocol was immunoSEQ multiplex PCR, while the TCRdb copy is restricted to in-frame clones and leaves out a portion. The table shows about 63,000 clones, with approximately 85% occurring only once. Specimen: blood. The source is a man in his forties or fifties in good health. The gene calls are TRBV5-1 and TRBJ2-1; 10 positions agree with TRBD1. DNA for the CDR3: TGCGCCAGCAGCTTGGGGGGGACAGGGGACAATGAGCAGTTCTTC. This translates into CASSLGGTGDNEQFF.